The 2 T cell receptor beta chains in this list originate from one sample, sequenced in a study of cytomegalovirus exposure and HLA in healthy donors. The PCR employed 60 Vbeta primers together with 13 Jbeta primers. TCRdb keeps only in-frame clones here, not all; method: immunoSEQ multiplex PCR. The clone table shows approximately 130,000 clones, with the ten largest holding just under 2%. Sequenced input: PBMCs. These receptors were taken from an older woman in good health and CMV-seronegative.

The CDR3 nucleotides are TGTGCCAGCAGCCTGCGTGGACAGGGCTCCTACGAGCAGTACTTC. Translation gives CASSLRGQGSYEQYF. The chain uses TRBV28 and TRBJ2-7; 8 bases map to TRBD1. CDR1 MDHEN and CDR2 SYDVKM come from the germline V gene. V was clipped by 6 bases and J by 0 bases; unmatched bases: 7. This CDR3 is built from 15 residues.

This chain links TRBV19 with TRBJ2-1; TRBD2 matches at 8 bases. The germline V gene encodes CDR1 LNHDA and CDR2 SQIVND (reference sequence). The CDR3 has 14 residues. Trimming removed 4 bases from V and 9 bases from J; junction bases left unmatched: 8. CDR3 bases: TGTGCCAGTAGTAATTTGGGACTAGTCATTGAGCAGTTCTTC. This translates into CASSNLGLVIEQFF.